The source of this T cell receptor beta chain is a study of blood T cell repertoires in COVID-19. Turning to the study itself: T cells, B-cell-depleted T cells, or PBMCs provided the cDNA or gDNA that served as material.

Germline V gene data show CDR1 as SGHRS and CDR2 as YFSETQ. V lost 0 bases to trimming and J lost 1 base, with 10 bases between them. The CDR3 totals 15 residues. Original processing methods: Estimated nucleated cell counts came from reference gene primer amplification. Only in-frame clones appear in the TCRdb table, and some are missing; sequencing was by immunoSEQ multiplex PCR. For V, J and clone size, that table is used; D and trimming come from the DNA. Of roughly 290,000 clones in the sample, over 80% were seen once. V is TRBV5-1 and J is TRBJ1-1, with D perhaps matching TRBD1 (5 bases). Sequenced input: peripheral blood. The TCR was taken from a woman in her fifties or sixties with active or convalescent COVID-19. For the CDR3, the DNA is TGCGCCAGCAGCTTGGCAGGGAATACGAACACTGAAGCTTTCTTT. It is translated as CASSLAGNTNTEAFF.